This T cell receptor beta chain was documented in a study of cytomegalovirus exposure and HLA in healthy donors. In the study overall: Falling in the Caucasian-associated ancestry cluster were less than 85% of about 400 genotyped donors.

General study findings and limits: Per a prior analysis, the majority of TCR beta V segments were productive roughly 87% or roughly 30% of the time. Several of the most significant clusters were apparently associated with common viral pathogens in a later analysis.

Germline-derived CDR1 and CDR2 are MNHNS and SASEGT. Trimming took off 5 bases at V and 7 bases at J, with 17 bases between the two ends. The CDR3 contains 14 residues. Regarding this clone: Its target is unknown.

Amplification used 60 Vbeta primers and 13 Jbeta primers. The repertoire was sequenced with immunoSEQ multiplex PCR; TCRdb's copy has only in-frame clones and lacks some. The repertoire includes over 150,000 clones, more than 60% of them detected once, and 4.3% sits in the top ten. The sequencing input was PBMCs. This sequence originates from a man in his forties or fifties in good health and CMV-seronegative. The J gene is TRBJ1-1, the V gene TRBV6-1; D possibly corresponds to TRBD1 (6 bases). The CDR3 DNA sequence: TGTGCCAGCAGTCGCACCGGGACACGGAGTGAAGCTTTCTTT. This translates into CASSRTGTRSEAFF.